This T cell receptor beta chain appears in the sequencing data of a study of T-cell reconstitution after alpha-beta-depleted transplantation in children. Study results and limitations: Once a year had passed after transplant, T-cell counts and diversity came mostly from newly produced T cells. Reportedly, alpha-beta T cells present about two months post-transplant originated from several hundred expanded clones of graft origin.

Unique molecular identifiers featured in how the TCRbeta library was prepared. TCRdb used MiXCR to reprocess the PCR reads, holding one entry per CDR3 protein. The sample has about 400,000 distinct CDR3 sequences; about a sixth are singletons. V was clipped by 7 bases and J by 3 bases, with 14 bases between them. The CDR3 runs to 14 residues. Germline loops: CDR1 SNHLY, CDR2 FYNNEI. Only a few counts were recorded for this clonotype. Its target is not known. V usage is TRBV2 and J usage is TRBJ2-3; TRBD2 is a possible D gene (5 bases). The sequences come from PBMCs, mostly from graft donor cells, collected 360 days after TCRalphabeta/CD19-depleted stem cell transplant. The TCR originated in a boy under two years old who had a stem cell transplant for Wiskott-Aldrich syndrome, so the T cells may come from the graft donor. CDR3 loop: CASKEVRYTDTQYF. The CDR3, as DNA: TGTGCCAGCAAGGAGGTGCGGTATACAGATACGCAGTATTTT.